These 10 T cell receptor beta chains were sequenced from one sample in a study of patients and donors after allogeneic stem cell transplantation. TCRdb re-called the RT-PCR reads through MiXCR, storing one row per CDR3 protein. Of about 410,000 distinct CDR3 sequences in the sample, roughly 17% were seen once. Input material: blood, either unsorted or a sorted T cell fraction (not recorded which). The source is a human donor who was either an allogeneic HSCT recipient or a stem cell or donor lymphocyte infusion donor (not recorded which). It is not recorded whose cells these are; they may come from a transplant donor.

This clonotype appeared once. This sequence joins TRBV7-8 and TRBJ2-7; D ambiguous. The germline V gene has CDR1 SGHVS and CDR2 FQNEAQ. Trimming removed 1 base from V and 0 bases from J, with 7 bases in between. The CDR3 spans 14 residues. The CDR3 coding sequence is TGTGCCAGCAGCTTAGAGTCTGCCTCCTACGAGCAGTACTTC. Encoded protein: CASSLESASYEQYF. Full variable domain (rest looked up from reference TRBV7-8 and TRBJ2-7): GAGVSQSPRYKVAKRGQDVALRCDPISGHVSLFWYQQALGQGPEFLTYFQNEAQLDKSGLPSDRFFAERPEGSVSTLKIQRTQQEDSAVYLCASSLESASYEQYFGPGTRLTVT.

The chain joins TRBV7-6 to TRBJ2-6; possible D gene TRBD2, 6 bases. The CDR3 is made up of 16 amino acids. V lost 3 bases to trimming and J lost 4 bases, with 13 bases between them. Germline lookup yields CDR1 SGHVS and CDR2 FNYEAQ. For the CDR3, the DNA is TGTGCCAGCAGCTTCCCGCCTGGAGGGGGGGCCAACGTCCTGACTTTC. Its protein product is CASSFPPGGGANVLTF.

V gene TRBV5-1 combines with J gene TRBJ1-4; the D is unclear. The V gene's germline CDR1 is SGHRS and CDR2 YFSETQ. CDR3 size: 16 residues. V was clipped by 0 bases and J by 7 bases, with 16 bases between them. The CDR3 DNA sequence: TGCGCCAGCAGCTTGGGATCTTATGGTACAGCTGAAAAACTGTTTTTT. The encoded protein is CASSLGSYGTAEKLFF. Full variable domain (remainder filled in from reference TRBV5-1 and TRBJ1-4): KAGVTQTPRYLIKTRGQQVTLSCSPISGHRSVSWYQQTPGQGLQFLFEYFSETQRNKGNFPGRFSGRQFSNSRSEMNVSTLELGDSALYLCASSLGSYGTAEKLFFGSGTQLSVL.

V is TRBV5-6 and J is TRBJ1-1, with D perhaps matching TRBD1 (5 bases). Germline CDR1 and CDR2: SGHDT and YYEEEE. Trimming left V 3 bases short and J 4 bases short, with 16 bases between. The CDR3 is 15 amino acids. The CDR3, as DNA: TGTGCCAGCAGCTGGGGGGGGACCTTGGGCACTGAAGCTTTCTTT. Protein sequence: CASSWGGTLGTEAFF. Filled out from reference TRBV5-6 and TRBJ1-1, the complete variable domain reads DAGVTQSPTHLIKTRGQQVTLRCSPKSGHDTVSWYQQALGQGPQFIFQYYEEEERQRGNFPDRFSGHQFPNYSSELNVNALLLGDSALYLCASSWGGTLGTEAFFGQGTRLTVV.

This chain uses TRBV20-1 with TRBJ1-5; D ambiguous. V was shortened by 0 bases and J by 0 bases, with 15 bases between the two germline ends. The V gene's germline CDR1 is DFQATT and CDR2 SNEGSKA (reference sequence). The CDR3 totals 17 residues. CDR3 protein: CSARDRLLGFSNQPQHF. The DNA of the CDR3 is TGCAGTGCTAGAGATCGTCTTTTGGGATTTAGCAATCAGCCCCAGCATTTT.

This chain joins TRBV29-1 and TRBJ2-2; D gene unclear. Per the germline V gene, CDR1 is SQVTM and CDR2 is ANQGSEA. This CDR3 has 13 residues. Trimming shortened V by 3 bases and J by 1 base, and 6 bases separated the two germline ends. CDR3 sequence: CSVDHGNTGELFF. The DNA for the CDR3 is TGCAGCGTTGACCACGGGAACACCGGGGAGCTGTTTTTT.

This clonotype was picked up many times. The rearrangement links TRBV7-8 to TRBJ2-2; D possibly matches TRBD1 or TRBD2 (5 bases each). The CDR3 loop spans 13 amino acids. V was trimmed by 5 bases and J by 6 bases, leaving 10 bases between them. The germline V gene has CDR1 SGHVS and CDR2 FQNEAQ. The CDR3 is CASSPREPGELFF. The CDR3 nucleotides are TGTGCCAGCAGCCCCAGGGAGCCCGGGGAGCTGTTTTTT.

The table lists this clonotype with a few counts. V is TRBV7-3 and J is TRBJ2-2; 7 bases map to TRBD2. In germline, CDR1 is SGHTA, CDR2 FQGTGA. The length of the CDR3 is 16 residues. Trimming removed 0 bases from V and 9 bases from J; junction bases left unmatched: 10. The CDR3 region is CASSLTPTSPVRELFF. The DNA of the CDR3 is TGTGCCAGCAGCTTAACCCCGACTAGCCCGGTGAGGGAGCTGTTTTTT.

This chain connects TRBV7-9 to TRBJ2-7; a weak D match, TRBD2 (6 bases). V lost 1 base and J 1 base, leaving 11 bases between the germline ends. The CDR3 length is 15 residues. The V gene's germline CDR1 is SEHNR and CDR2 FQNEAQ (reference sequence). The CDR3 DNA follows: TGTGCCAGCAGCTTAGGCGGGACCCATTCCTACGAGCAGTACTTC. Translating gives CASSLGGTHSYEQYF. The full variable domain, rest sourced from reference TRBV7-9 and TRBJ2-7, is DTGVSQNPRHKITKRGQNVTFRCDPISEHNRLYWYRQTLGQGPEFLTYFQNEAQLEKSRLLSDRFSAERPKGSFSTLEIQRTEQGDSAMYLCASSLGGTHSYEQYFGPGTRLTVT.

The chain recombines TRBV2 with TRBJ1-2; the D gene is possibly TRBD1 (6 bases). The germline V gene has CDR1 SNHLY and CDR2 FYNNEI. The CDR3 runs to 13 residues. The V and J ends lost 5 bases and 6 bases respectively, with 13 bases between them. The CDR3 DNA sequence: TGTGCCAGCAGTAAAGACAGGTTGAATGGCTACACCTTC. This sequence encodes CASSKDRLNGYTF. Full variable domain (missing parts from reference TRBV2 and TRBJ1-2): EPEVTQTPSHQVTQMGQEVILRCVPISNHLYFYWYRQILGQKVEFLVSFYNNEISEKSEIFDDQFSVERPDGSNFTLKIRSTKLEDSAMYFCASSKDRLNGYTFGSGTRLTVV.